These 12 T cell receptor beta chains were all obtained from the same sample, sequenced in a study of cytomegalovirus exposure and HLA in healthy donors. Produced via immunoSEQ multiplex PCR; TCRdb's table is partial and in-frame only. The table records about 200,000 clones, 80% to 85% of them present only once. Sequences were obtained from PBMCs. These receptors came from a woman younger than 45 in good health and CMV-seronegative.

The sample holds a few counts of this clone. Written as DNA, the CDR3 is TGTGCCTGGACATCACAGAGCCCCCCCTACGAGCAGTACTTC. This encodes CAWTSQSPPYEQYF. The chain carries TRBV30 and TRBJ2-7; D not certain. Germline CDR1 GTSNPN, CDR2 SVGIG (reference sequence). V was clipped by 4 bases and J by 2 bases, with 15 bases between them. This CDR3 contains 14 residues.

The V gene is TRBV5-6, the J gene TRBJ2-7; no clear D gene. CDR3 length: 17 residues. Germline loops: CDR1 SGHDT, CDR2 YYEEEE. V was clipped by 2 bases and J by 3 bases, with 21 bases between them. The CDR3 is CASSFSIITKEIYEQYF. Written as DNA, the CDR3 is TGTGCCAGCAGCTTTTCGATCATCACTAAAGAAATCTACGAGCAGTACTTC.

This clone turned up a few times. The CDR3, as DNA: TGTGCCAGCACTCATTCCCCGGGACAGTCCTACGAGCAGTACTTC. Protein sequence: CASTHSPGQSYEQYF. V usage is TRBV6-1 and J usage is TRBJ2-7, with 7 bases aligning to TRBD1. After removal of 7 bases from V and 1 base from J, the junction contained 10 bases not matched to a gene. CDR3 length equals 15 residues. Germline CDR1 and CDR2: MNHNS and SASEGT.

The chain carries TRBV5-1 and TRBJ2-1; 8 nucleotides align to TRBD2. Looked up from germline, CDR1 is SGHRS and CDR2 is YFSETQ. With 1 base clipped from V and 2 bases from J, the junction kept 11 bases outside the gene matches. CDR3 length: 18 residues. CDR3 sequence (DNA): TGCGCCAGCAGCTTGAATAGCGGGGCCCATTCCCCCTACAATGAGCAGTTCTTC. Encoded protein: CASSLNSGAHSPYNEQFF.

The chain is built from TRBV9 and TRBJ2-1; TRBD1 matches at 7 bases. Germline V gene data show CDR1 as SGDLS and CDR2 as YYNGEE. V shed 3 bases and J 0 bases; nucleotides not matched to a gene: 3. The CDR3 is 15 residues long. CDR3 sequence: CASSARDSSYNEQFF. The CDR3 DNA sequence: TGTGCCAGCAGCGCAAGGGACAGCTCCTACAATGAGCAGTTCTTC.

This clone was recorded many times. The chain employs TRBV7-9 and TRBJ1-1, with TRBD1 as a possible D gene (5 bases). From germline, CDR1 is SEHNR and CDR2 FQNEAQ (reference sequence). V lost 0 bases to trimming and J lost 1 base, with 9 bases between them. The CDR3 covers 15 residues. The chain's CDR3 is CASSLAKGSNTEAFF. CDR3 in DNA: TGTGCCAGCAGCTTAGCTAAGGGGTCGAACACTGAAGCTTTCTTT.

This clone came up once. The rearrangement links TRBV6-5 to TRBJ1-2; D unresolved. Deletions cut 4 bases from V and 5 bases from J, with 5 bases between. This CDR3 has 11 amino acids. CDR1 and CDR2 (germline): MNHEY, SVGAGI. CDR3 sequence: CASSSGYGYTF. The CDR3 nucleotides read TGTGCCAGCAGTTCCGGGTATGGCTACACCTTC.

The chain uses TRBV4-1 and TRBJ1-1; D not resolved. Deletions cut 0 bases from V and 1 base from J, with 6 bases between. From germline, CDR1 is MGHRA and CDR2 YSYEKL. The CDR3 totals 14 residues. CDR3 DNA sequence: TGCGCCAGCAGCCAAGACGGTCAGAACACTGAAGCTTTCTTT. This translates into CASSQDGQNTEAFF.

This clone was recorded a few times. The chain combines TRBV28 with TRBJ2-7; D remains ambiguous. Germline CDR1 MDHEN, CDR2 SYDVKM. V was clipped by 3 bases and J by 6 bases, with 15 bases between them. CDR3 length: 14 amino acids. The DNA for the CDR3 is TGTGCCAGCAGTTTTGGCGGAGCTCACCTCGAGCAGTACTTC. Translating it yields CASSFGGAHLEQYF.

This clone was detected many times. This chain connects TRBV30 to TRBJ2-3; 7 nucleotides agree with TRBD2. This CDR3 has 15 residues. After removal of 0 bases from V and 5 bases from J, the junction contained 8 bases not matched to a gene. Germline CDR1 reads GTSNPN; CDR2 reads SVGIG (reference sequence). The CDR3 region is CAWSVNRGDVDTQYF. In DNA, the CDR3 is TGTGCCTGGAGTGTTAACCGGGGGGATGTAGATACGCAGTATTTT.

This clone appeared a few times. The chain joins TRBV28 to TRBJ1-1; D is uncertain. The CDR3 is 11 amino acids. V lost 5 bases to trimming and J lost 5 bases, with 6 bases between them. Germline-derived CDR1 and CDR2 are MDHEN and SYDVKM. The CDR3 bases are TGTGCCAGCAGTCCCAGGACTGAAGCTTTCTTT. It specifies CASSPRTEAFF.

This CDR3 is CASSFVGSATLGNTIYF. The CDR3 DNA reads as TGTGCCAGCAGTTTCGTGGGGAGTGCTACCCTGGGGAACACCATATATTTT. This chain links TRBV28 with TRBJ1-3; no firm D call. V was clipped by 3 bases and J by 7 bases, with 22 bases between them. This CDR3 region has 17 residues. Germline CDR1 MDHEN, CDR2 SYDVKM. Filled out from reference TRBV28 and TRBJ1-3, the complete variable domain reads DVKVTQSSRYLVKRTGEKVFLECVQDMDHENMFWYRQDPGLGLRLIYFSYDVKMKEKGDIPEGYSVSREKKERFSLILESASTNQTSMYLCASSFVGSATLGNTIYFGEGSWLTVV.